This TCR beta chain was profiled in a study of T cell responses to AZD1222 COVID-19 vaccine. General study findings and limits: Mostly white British, mostly female donors; authors suggested clonal diversity may be underestimated. A rise in Spike-specific TCR breadth and depth followed two AZD1222 doses.

This clone was observed a few times. Its antigen remains unidentified. The germline V gene has CDR1 MNHNS and CDR2 SASEGT. CDR3 length: 15 amino acids. The germline V and J ends were trimmed by 2 bases and 7 bases, with 15 bases remaining between them. Method: immunoSEQ multiplex PCR; TCRdb's copy keeps in-frame clones and lacks some. The table lists about 130,000 clones, 88% of them singletons. This chain links TRBV6-1 with TRBJ1-5; D is perhaps TRBD1 (5 bases). The clonotype was recovered from an adult in good health. The source material was peripheral blood, sampled on day 0 of AZD1222 vaccination. The chain's CDR3 is CASSESWGGGQPQHF. CDR3 nucleotide sequence: TGTGCCAGCAGTGAATCATGGGGGGGAGGGCAGCCCCAGCATTTT.